The T cell receptor (beta chain) described here comes from a study of T cells after yellow fever vaccination (dated by TCRdb to about 2019). Regarding the study in general: Libraries from fractions with low cell numbers were prepared with the SMART-Seq v4 Ultra Low Input RNA kit. Two healthy male donors, one aged 18 to 30 and one aged 30 to 40 years, made up the cohort. Blood samples were taken at several timepoints before and after primary and secondary immunization, and bulk PBMC replicates and cell subsets were isolated. Bulk TCR alpha and beta repertoires were sequenced longitudinally to track T-cell clones before and after primary and booster YFV17D yellow fever vaccination.

The germline V gene provides CDR1 LGHNA and CDR2 YSLEER. Taken from cysteine to phenylalanine, the CDR3 has 14 residues. Just CDR3 DNA is preserved here, 42 bases in frame from base 1. A distance of 13 bases separates the germline ends of V and J, which lose 0 bases and 10 bases respectively. The treatment or condition label of this sample denotes: live attenuated yellow fever vaccine strain. At each blood-draw timepoint, two biological replicates of bulk PBMCs were collected. PBMCs were isolated from peripheral blood using a standard Ficoll-Paque protocol. TriZol was used to extract RNA from bulk PBMCs, from CD4 and CD8 fractions, and from dextramer-positive and dextramer-negative fractions. TCRdb records Illumina NovaSeq 6000 as the sequencer. TCR cDNA was synthesized by 5'RACE template switching, through which a universal primer site and unique molecular identifiers were introduced. Priming for cDNA synthesis came from both the TCR alpha and TCR beta constant segments. Library amplification used two PCR steps, and the second PCR step added sample barcodes and sequencing adapters. Sequencing of the libraries was done on either Illumina HiSeq 2500 (2x100 bp) or NovaSeq (2x150 bp). In the original analysis: MIGEC was used to demultiplex reads and collapse the reads into UMI consensus sequences, and MiXCR was used for V(D)J alignment. Vaccine-responding clonotypes were identified with edgeR using replicate PBMC samples, with FDR below 0.01 and a log2 fold change above 5 up to day 15 being required. Bulk clonotypes were assigned CD4 or CD8 identity according to which sequenced CD4 or CD8 repertoire held them at higher abundance. In TCRdb, the public reads were trimmed at Q25 with fastp and aligned with MiXCR, with productive beta chains retained. Every CDR3 protein is listed once, alongside the most common genes and DNA of its rows. The V and J calls here are based on TCRdb, not the publication. The table for this sample lists a few hundred thousand distinct CDR3 sequences; roughly a sixth of them were counted only once. Clones ranked in the top ten supply 15% to 20% of the sample.

What the work shows at the level of the full study, not this receptor alone: Computational filtering was required because FACS-sorted repertoires could contain abundant contaminating clonotypes from the bulk population. Compared with the primary T-cell response, the secondary T-cell response was faster but weaker, reaching its peak on day 5 rather than on day 15. A small fraction of clonotypes appeared in both the CD4 and CD8 compartments, likely as a result of convergent recombination. The study included only a couple of donors, which limits how far the findings can be generalized. After the booster, most of the clones that had expanded following primary vaccination were detected again (just under 97% of CD4 and roughly 90% of CD8), which suggests that memory was broadly maintained.

As concerns this clonotype: The antigen it binds to is not known. Base-call qualities are not available, and no considerably larger clone is one nucleotide away.

The rearranged segments are TRBV4-3 and TRBJ2-1, with a tentative D call of TRBD1 or TRBD2, each matching 6 bases. The sequence derives from a man younger than 35 who received the YFV17D yellow fever vaccine. The material sequenced was PBMCs, taken before the yellow fever booster vaccination. The CDR3 sequence is CASSQDQGGTEQFF. The bases are TGCGCCAGCAGCCAAGATCAAGGCGGGACAGAGCAGTTCTTC.